This T cell receptor (beta chain) was captured in a study of T cell responses to AZD1222 COVID-19 vaccine. Method: immunoSEQ multiplex PCR; TCRdb's copy keeps in-frame clones and lacks some. The sample has about 150,000 clones, 80% to 95% seen once. Germline-derived CDR1 and CDR2 are SEHNR and FQNEAQ (reference sequence). The CDR3 extends over 14 amino acids. Trimming removed 5 bases at V and 5 bases at J, with 13 bases between. The rearrangement uses TRBV7-9 and TRBJ2-1, with D perhaps matching TRBD1 (6 bases). This TCR was recovered from an adult who received the AZD1222 COVID-19 vaccine. The sample consisted of peripheral blood, taken 28 days after the second AZD1222 dose. The CDR3 coding sequence is TGTGCCAGCAGCGTAGGGACAACCAACAATGAGCAGTTCTTC. Protein product: CASSVGTTNNEQFF.